The 2 T cell receptor beta chains presented below share a single source sample, sequenced in a study of shared clonotypes between healthy human individuals. Naive CD8 isolation took CD45RO-negative cells positively selected for CCR7 and excluded terminally differentiated effector memory CD45RA+ cells. Sequencing used immunoSEQ multiplex PCR; TCRdb keeps in-frame clones, though not all of them. Of about 1,900,000 clones detected, approximately 94% appear once; the ten largest clones hold roughly 1.2%. The specimen was naive CD8+ T cells sorted from blood. The receptors were sampled from a man aged 18 to 35 in good health.

The chain links TRBV27 to TRBJ1-5; 7 nucleotides match TRBD1. Germline V CDR1 and CDR2: MNHEY, SMNVEV (reference sequence). Trimming at V came to 3 bases and at J to 3 bases, leaving 5 bases not matched to a gene. This CDR3 has 15 residues. The CDR3 spells CASSLAGTDNQPQHF. As DNA, the CDR3 is TGTGCCAGCAGTTTGGCAGGGACAGACAATCAGCCCCAGCATTTT.

This CDR3 reads CASSYSEGVGDTIYF. CDR3 nucleotides: TGTGCCAGCAGTTACAGTGAGGGGGTAGGAGACACCATATATTTT. The rearrangement joins TRBV6-5 to TRBJ1-3; possible D gene TRBD1, 6 bases. CDR3 length: 15 residues. With 2 bases removed from V and 8 bases from J, the gap between germline ends came to 16 bases. Germline V gives CDR1 MNHEY, CDR2 SVGAGI.